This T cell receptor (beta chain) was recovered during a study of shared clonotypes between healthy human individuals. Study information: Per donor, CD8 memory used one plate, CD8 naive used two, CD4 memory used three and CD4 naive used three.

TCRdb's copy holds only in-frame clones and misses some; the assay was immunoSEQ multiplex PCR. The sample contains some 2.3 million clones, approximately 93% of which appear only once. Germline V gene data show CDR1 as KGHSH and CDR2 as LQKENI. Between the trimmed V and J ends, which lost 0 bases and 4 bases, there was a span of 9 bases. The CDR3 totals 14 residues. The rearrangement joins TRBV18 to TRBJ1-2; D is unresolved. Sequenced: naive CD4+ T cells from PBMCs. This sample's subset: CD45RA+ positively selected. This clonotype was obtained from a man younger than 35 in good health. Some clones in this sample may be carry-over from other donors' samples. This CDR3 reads CASSPPQRAYGYTF. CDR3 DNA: TGTGCCAGCTCACCACCCCAGAGAGCCTATGGCTACACCTTC.